This T cell receptor (beta chain) was captured in a study of metastatic and nonmetastatic thyroid tumors. Study context: Repertoire comparison spanned blood and tumor or nodule tissue of malignant and benign thyroid patients.

Regarding this clone: Its antigen is undetermined.

Broader study findings: Malignant thyroid tumors reportedly exceeded benign nodules significantly in TCR beta diversity, with the difference appearing in blood and tumor.

All patients were untreated before thyroid surgery. Original methodology: Across clinicopathological groups, CDR3 differences served as the basis for building a distant-metastasis classifier for papillary thyroid cancer. TCRdb reprocessed the PCR reads using MiXCR. TCRdb, not the original authors, processed these V and J calls. The sample lists 35,000 to 40,000 clones, about 26% seen once, with approximately 10% in the top ten. The sample was blood. The TCR sequence derives from a male donor with papillary thyroid cancer or a benign thyroid nodule (not recorded which). Some clones in this sample may be carry-over from other donors' samples.

The CDR3 spells CASSATDRADTQYF. CDR3 nucleotides: TGTGCCAGCAGCGCCACTGACAGGGCAGATACGCAGTATTTT. The rearrangement links TRBV7-9 to TRBJ2-3; 7 bases are shared with TRBD1. Germline lookup yields CDR1 SEHNR and CDR2 FQNEAQ (reference sequence). The CDR3 consists of 14 residues. V was clipped by 5 bases and J by 4 bases; unmatched bases: 6.